This T cell receptor beta chain was retrieved from a study of blood T cell repertoires in COVID-19. At the level of the study: T cells, B-cell-depleted T cells, or PBMCs supplied cDNA or gDNA.

This CDR3 comprises 18 residues. Germline V gene sequence: CDR1 SGHRS, CDR2 YFSETQ. V lost 1 base, J lost 5 bases, and 15 bases stayed unmatched. Study processing details: Nucleated cell counts were estimated from reference gene primer amplification. The assay was immunoSEQ multiplex PCR, and TCRdb's table has in-frame clones only and misses some. The V and J calls and the clone size are those of that table, but D and trimming were determined from the DNA. The data show around 120,000 clones, with about nine tenths seen just once and 7.9% held by the top ten. This chain connects TRBV5-1 to TRBJ2-5, with TRBD1 identical over 9 bases. The sequence derives from a man between 70 and 80 years old who had recovered from COVID-19. Material for sequencing was peripheral blood. The CDR3 sequence: CASSLSLRGQGVPETQYF. DNA for the CDR3: TGCGCCAGCAGCTTGTCCCTGAGGGGACAGGGTGTTCCGGAGACCCAGTACTTC.